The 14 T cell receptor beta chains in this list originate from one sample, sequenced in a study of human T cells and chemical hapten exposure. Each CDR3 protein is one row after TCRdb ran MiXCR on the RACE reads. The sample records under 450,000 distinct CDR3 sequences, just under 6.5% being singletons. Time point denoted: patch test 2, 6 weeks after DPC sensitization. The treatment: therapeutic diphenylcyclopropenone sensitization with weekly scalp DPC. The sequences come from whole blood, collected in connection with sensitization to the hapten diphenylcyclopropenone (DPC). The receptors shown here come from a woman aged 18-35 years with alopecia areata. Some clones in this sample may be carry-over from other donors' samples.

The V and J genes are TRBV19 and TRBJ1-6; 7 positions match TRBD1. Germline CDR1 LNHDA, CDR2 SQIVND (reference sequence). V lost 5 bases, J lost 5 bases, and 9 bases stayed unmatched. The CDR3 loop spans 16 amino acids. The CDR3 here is CASSRILGQNNSPLHF. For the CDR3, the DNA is TGTGCCAGTAGTCGGATCCTGGGACAGAATAATTCACCCCTCCACTTT.

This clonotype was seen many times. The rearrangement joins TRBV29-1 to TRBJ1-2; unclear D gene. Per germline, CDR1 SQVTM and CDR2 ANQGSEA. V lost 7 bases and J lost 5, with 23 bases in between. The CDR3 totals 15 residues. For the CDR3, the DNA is TGCAGCGCCAGAGGCGTGGCGGGAGGGCTGTATGGCTACACCTTC. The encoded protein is CSARGVAGGLYGYTF. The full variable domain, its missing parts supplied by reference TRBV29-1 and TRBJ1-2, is SAVISQKPSRDICQRGTSLTIQCQVDSQVTMMFWYRQQPGQSLTLIATANQGSEATYESGFVIDKFPISRPNLTFSTLTVSNMSPEDSSIYLCSARGVAGGLYGYTFGSGTRLTVV.

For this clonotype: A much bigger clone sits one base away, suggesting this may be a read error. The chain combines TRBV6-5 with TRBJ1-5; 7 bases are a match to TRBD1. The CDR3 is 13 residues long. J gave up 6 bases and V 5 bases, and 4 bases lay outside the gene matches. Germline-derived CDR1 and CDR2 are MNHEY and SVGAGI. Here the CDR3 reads CASSPTGSQPQHF. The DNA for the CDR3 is TGTGCCAGCAGTCCGACAGGGAGTCAGCCCCAGCATTTT.

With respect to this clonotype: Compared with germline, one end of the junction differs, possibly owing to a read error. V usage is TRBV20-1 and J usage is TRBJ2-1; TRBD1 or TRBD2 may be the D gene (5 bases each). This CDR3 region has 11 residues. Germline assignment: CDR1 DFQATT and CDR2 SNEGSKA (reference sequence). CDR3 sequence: CSARVGTRPVF. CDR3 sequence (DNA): TGCAGTGCTAGAGTTGGGACCCGGCCGGTCTTC.

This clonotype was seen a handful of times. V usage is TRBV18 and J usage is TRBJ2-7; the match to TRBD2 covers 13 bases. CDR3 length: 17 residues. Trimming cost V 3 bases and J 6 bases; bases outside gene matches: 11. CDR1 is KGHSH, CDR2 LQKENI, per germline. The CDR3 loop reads CASSPGLAGAHGGEQYF. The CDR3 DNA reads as TGTGCCAGCTCACCTGGACTAGCGGGGGCCCACGGGGGCGAGCAGTACTTC.

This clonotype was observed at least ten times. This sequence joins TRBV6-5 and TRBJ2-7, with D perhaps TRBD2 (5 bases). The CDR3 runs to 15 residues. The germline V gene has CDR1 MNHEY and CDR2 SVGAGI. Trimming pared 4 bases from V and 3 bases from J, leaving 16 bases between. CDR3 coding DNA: TGTGCCAGCAGTTTAACCGGGATAAGAAGCTACGAGCAGTACTTC. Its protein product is CASSLTGIRSYEQYF.

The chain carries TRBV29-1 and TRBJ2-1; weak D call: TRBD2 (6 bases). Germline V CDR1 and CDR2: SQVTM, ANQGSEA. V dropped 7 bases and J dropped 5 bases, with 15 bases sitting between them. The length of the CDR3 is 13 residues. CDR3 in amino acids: CSAPGLVNNEQFF. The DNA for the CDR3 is TGCAGCGCTCCGGGACTGGTAAACAATGAGCAGTTCTTC.

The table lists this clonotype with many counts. CDR3 residues: CASSSYLAEQGYTF. The CDR3 DNA reads as TGTGCCAGCAGCTCCTACCTAGCCGAGCAAGGCTACACCTTC. The V call is TRBV7-2, the J call TRBJ1-2, with unresolved D. Germline assignment: CDR1 SGHTA and CDR2 FQGNSA. This CDR3 is built from 14 residues. The ends were cut back, 4 bases at V and 8 bases at J, with 17 bases in the middle.

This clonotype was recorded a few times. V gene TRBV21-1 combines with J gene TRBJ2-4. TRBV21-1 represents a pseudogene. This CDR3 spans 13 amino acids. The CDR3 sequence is CASSSLTARLQYF. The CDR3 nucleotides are TGTGCCAGCAGCAGCCTGACGGCGAGACTTCAGTACTTC.

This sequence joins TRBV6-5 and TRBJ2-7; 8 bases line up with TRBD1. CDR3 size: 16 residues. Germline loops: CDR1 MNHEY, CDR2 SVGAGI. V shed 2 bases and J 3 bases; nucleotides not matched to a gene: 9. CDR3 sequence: CASSYGQGQDFYEQYF. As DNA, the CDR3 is TGTGCCAGCAGTTACGGGCAGGGACAGGACTTCTACGAGCAGTACTTC.

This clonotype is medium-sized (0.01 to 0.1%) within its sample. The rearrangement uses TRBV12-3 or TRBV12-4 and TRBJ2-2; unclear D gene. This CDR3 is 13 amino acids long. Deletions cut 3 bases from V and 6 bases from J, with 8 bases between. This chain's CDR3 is CASSFDGAGELFF. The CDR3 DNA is TGTGCCAGCAGTTTCGATGGGGCCGGGGAGCTGTTTTTT.

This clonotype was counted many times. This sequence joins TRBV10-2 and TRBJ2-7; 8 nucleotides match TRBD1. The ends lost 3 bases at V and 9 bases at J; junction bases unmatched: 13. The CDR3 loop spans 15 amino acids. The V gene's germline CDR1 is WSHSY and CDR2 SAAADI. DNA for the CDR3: TGCGCCAGCAGTGAAGGGACAGGACCCCTACGTTTGCAGTACTTC. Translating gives CASSEGTGPLRLQYF.

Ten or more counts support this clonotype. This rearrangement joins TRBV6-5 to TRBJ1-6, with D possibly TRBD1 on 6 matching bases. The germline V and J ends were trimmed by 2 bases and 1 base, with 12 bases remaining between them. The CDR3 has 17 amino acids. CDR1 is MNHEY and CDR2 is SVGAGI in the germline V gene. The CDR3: CASSYTNQGSYNSPLHF. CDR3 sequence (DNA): TGTGCCAGCAGTTACACGAATCAGGGGTCCTATAATTCACCCCTCCACTTT.

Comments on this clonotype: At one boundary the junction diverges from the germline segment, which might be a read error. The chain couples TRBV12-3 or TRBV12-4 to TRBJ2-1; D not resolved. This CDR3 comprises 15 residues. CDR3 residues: CARRPWGETPGEQFF. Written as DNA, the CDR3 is TGTGCCCGCAGACCGTGGGGTGAGACTCCGGGTGAGCAGTTCTTC.